This T cell receptor (beta chain) is from a study of cytomegalovirus exposure and HLA in healthy donors. A multiplex PCR was run with 60 Vbeta primers and 13 Jbeta primers. Libraries were prepared by immunoSEQ multiplex PCR; TCRdb keeps only in-frame clonotypes and omits some of them. The sample carries 170,000 or so clones, around four fifths recorded once. As for this clone: Germline is not matched at one junction end, which may reflect a read error.

The sequence was collected from a man aged 50-59 years in good health and CMV-seronegative. Sequencing input: PBMCs.

CDR3 sequence reads: CSSSLAARGNQPQHF. Here the CDR3 DNA reads TGTTCCAGCAGCTTAGCGGCGCGCGGAAATCAGCCCCAGCATTTT. The rearrangement uses TRBV7-9 and TRBJ1-5, with no clear D. The CDR3 covers 15 residues. The germline CDR1 and CDR2 sequences are SEHNR and FQNEAQ (reference sequence).